These 8 T cell receptor beta chains share one sample of origin, sequenced in a study of blood T cell repertoires in COVID-19. The method was immunoSEQ multiplex PCR; TCRdb's version includes in-frame clones alone and lacks a portion of them. Seen here are a few hundred thousand clones, around nine tenths observed once, and the top ten hold over 7.5%. Sequenced sample: peripheral blood. The receptors stem from a man aged 35 to 55 who had recovered from COVID-19.

V gene TRBV6-1 combines with J gene TRBJ1-6; D perhaps matches TRBD1 (5 bases). Germline CDR1 reads MNHNS; CDR2 reads SASEGT. This CDR3 is 15 amino acids long. V dropped 0 bases and J dropped 10 bases, with 13 bases sitting between them. CDR3 sequence reads: CASSEAGGPRSPLHF. The CDR3 region has the DNA TGTGCCAGCAGTGAAGCGGGGGGACCGAGGTCACCCCTCCACTTT.

The chain couples TRBV5-1 to TRBJ2-3, with D unclear. The germline gives CDR1 SGHRS, CDR2 YFSETQ. The V end lost 4 bases, the J end lost 2 bases, and 8 bases lay between the germline ends. CDR3 length equals 13 residues. The CDR3 protein is CASSTESTDTQYF. Here the CDR3 DNA reads TGCGCCAGCAGCACCGAGTCCACAGATACGCAGTATTTT.

This chain joins TRBV10-1 and TRBJ2-5; 7 bases align to TRBD2. Germline-derived CDR1 and CDR2 are WNHNN and SYGVQD (reference sequence). This CDR3 has 18 amino acids. The V gene end was trimmed by 6 bases and the J gene end by 2 bases; junction bases not matched to a gene: 18. The CDR3: CASRGDAKKRGRQETQYF. The DNA for the CDR3 is TGCGCCAGCAGGGGGGACGCGAAGAAGCGGGGCCGACAAGAGACCCAGTACTTC.

The chain has TRBV27 and TRBJ2-3; the match to TRBD2 covers 9 bases. The junction had 13 bases not matched to a gene; V was cut back by 10 bases and J by 5 bases. This CDR3 spans 15 amino acids. The V gene's germline CDR1 is MNHEY and CDR2 SMNVEV (reference sequence). The CDR3 spells CATLLAGGPRDTQYF. CDR3 bases: TGTGCCACCCTCCTCGCGGGGGGGCCAAGAGATACGCAGTATTTT.

J is TRBJ2-3 and V is TRBV7-2; D perhaps matches TRBD2 (5 bases). V lost 1 base to trimming and J lost 2 bases, with 7 bases between them. The germline V gene has CDR1 SGHTA and CDR2 FQGNSA. The CDR3 is 14 amino acids. CDR3 loop: CASSLGRATDTQYF. CDR3 bases: TGTGCCAGCAGCTTAGGGCGGGCCACAGATACGCAGTATTTT.

The chain carries TRBV4-1 and TRBJ2-2; 8 bases line up with TRBD1. The germline gives CDR1 MGHRA, CDR2 YSYEKL. This CDR3 spans 17 amino acids. With V trimmed by 3 bases and J by 5 bases, 11 bases remained unmatched. The CDR3 DNA sequence: TGCGCCAGCAGCCATAGAGATAGGACAGGGTATACCGGGGAGCTGTTTTTT. Encoded protein: CASSHRDRTGYTGELFF.

V usage is TRBV28 and J usage is TRBJ1-1; D unclear. The CDR3 contains 15 residues. Germline CDR1 MDHEN, CDR2 SYDVKM. The germline V and J ends were trimmed by 2 bases and 3 bases, with 13 bases remaining between them. The CDR3 sequence is CASSLPPVGDTEAFF. The CDR3 coding sequence is TGTGCCAGCAGTTTACCGCCTGTCGGGGACACTGAAGCTTTCTTT.

The chain couples TRBV28 to TRBJ2-1; 15 nucleotides agree with TRBD2. Germline trimming cut 6 bases from V and 11 bases from J; bases unmatched to any gene: 14. CDR3 length equals 17 residues. Germline V CDR1 and CDR2: MDHEN, SYDVKM. The CDR3 nucleotides are TGTGCCAGCAGACATTTAGTAGGACTAGCGGGAGGGCAAAAGCAGTTCTTC. It translates to CASRHLVGLAGGQKQFF.